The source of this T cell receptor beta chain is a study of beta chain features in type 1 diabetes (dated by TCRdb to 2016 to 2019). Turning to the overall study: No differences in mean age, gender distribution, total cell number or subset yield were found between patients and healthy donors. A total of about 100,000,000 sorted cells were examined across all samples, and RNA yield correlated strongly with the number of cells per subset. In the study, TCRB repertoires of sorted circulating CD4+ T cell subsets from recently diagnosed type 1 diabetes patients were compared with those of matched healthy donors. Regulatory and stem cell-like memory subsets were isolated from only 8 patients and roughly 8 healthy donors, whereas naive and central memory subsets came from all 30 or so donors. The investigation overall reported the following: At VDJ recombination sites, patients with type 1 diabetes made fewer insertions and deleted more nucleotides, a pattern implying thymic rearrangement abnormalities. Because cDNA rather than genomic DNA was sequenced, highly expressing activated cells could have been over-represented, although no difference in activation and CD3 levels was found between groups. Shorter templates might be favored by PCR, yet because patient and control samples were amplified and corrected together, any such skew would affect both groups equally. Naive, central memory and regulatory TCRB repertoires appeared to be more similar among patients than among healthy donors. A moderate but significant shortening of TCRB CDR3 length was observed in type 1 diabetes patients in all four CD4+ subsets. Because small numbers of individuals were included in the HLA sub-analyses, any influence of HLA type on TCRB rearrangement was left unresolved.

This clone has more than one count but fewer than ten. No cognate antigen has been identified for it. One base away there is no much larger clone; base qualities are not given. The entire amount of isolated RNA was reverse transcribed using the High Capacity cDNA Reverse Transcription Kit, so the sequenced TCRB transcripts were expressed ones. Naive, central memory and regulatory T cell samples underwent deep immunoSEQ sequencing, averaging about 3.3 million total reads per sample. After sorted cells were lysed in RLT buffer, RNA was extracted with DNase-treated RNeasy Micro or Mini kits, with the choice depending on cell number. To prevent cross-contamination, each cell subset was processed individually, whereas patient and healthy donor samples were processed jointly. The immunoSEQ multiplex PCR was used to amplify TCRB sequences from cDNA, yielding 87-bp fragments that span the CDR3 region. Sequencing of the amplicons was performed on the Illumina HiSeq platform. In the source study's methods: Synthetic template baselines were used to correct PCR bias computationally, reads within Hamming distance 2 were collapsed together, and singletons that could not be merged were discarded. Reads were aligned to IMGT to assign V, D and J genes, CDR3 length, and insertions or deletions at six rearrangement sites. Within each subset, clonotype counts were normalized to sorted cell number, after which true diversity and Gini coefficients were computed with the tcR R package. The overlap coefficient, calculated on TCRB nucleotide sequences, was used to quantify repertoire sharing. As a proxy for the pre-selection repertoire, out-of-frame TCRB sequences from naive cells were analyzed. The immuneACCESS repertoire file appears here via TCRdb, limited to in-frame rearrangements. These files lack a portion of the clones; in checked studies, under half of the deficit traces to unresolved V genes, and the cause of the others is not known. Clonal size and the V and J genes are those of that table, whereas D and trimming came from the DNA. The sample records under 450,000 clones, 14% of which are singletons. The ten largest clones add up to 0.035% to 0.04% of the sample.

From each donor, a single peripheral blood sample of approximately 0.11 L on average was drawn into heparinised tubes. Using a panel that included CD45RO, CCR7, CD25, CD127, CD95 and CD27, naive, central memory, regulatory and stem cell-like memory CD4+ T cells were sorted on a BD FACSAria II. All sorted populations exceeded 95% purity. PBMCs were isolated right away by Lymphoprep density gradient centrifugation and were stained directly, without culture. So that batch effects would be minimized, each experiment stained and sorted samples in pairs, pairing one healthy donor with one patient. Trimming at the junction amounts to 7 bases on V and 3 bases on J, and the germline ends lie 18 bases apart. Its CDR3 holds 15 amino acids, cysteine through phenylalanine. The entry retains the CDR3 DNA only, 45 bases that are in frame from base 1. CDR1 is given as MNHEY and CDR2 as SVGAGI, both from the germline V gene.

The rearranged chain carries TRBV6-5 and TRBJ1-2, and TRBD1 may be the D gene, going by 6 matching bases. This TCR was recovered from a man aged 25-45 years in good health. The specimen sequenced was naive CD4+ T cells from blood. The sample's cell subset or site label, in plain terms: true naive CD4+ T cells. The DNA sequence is TGTGCCAGCACCCGAGGGGGTTCTCCGGACTATGGCTACACCTTC. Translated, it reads CASTRGGSPDYGYTF.